The clone carrying this T cell receptor beta chain appeared many times. Its antigen is as yet unknown. The ends lost 5 bases at V and 5 bases at J; junction bases unmatched: 10. The CDR3 runs to 16 residues. Germline CDR1 reads MNHEY; CDR2 reads SVGEGT. TCRdb recomputed calls from the 5' RACE reads with MiXCR, one row per CDR3 protein. The sample lists tens of thousands of distinct CDR3 sequences, around 5.2% occurring once. This record comes from a study of spatial heterogeneity in lung cancer. Overall study results and limits: Ubiquitous, expanded tumor-derived TCRs were more frequently observed in blood at resection than at follow-up.

Specified time point: sample taken at primary tumor resection. Whole RNA, isolated from tumor, nontumor lung or frozen PBMC, was sequenced without prior sorting. J is TRBJ2-7 and V is TRBV6-2 or TRBV6-3; 12 bases align to TRBD1. Sequenced here: PBMCs, sampled at surgery. The clonotype comes from a female donor with early-stage non-small cell lung cancer. The chain's CDR3 is CASSPGPGTGGHEQYF. CDR3 DNA: TGTGCCAGCAGTCCGGGACCCGGGACAGGGGGCCACGAGCAGTACTTC.